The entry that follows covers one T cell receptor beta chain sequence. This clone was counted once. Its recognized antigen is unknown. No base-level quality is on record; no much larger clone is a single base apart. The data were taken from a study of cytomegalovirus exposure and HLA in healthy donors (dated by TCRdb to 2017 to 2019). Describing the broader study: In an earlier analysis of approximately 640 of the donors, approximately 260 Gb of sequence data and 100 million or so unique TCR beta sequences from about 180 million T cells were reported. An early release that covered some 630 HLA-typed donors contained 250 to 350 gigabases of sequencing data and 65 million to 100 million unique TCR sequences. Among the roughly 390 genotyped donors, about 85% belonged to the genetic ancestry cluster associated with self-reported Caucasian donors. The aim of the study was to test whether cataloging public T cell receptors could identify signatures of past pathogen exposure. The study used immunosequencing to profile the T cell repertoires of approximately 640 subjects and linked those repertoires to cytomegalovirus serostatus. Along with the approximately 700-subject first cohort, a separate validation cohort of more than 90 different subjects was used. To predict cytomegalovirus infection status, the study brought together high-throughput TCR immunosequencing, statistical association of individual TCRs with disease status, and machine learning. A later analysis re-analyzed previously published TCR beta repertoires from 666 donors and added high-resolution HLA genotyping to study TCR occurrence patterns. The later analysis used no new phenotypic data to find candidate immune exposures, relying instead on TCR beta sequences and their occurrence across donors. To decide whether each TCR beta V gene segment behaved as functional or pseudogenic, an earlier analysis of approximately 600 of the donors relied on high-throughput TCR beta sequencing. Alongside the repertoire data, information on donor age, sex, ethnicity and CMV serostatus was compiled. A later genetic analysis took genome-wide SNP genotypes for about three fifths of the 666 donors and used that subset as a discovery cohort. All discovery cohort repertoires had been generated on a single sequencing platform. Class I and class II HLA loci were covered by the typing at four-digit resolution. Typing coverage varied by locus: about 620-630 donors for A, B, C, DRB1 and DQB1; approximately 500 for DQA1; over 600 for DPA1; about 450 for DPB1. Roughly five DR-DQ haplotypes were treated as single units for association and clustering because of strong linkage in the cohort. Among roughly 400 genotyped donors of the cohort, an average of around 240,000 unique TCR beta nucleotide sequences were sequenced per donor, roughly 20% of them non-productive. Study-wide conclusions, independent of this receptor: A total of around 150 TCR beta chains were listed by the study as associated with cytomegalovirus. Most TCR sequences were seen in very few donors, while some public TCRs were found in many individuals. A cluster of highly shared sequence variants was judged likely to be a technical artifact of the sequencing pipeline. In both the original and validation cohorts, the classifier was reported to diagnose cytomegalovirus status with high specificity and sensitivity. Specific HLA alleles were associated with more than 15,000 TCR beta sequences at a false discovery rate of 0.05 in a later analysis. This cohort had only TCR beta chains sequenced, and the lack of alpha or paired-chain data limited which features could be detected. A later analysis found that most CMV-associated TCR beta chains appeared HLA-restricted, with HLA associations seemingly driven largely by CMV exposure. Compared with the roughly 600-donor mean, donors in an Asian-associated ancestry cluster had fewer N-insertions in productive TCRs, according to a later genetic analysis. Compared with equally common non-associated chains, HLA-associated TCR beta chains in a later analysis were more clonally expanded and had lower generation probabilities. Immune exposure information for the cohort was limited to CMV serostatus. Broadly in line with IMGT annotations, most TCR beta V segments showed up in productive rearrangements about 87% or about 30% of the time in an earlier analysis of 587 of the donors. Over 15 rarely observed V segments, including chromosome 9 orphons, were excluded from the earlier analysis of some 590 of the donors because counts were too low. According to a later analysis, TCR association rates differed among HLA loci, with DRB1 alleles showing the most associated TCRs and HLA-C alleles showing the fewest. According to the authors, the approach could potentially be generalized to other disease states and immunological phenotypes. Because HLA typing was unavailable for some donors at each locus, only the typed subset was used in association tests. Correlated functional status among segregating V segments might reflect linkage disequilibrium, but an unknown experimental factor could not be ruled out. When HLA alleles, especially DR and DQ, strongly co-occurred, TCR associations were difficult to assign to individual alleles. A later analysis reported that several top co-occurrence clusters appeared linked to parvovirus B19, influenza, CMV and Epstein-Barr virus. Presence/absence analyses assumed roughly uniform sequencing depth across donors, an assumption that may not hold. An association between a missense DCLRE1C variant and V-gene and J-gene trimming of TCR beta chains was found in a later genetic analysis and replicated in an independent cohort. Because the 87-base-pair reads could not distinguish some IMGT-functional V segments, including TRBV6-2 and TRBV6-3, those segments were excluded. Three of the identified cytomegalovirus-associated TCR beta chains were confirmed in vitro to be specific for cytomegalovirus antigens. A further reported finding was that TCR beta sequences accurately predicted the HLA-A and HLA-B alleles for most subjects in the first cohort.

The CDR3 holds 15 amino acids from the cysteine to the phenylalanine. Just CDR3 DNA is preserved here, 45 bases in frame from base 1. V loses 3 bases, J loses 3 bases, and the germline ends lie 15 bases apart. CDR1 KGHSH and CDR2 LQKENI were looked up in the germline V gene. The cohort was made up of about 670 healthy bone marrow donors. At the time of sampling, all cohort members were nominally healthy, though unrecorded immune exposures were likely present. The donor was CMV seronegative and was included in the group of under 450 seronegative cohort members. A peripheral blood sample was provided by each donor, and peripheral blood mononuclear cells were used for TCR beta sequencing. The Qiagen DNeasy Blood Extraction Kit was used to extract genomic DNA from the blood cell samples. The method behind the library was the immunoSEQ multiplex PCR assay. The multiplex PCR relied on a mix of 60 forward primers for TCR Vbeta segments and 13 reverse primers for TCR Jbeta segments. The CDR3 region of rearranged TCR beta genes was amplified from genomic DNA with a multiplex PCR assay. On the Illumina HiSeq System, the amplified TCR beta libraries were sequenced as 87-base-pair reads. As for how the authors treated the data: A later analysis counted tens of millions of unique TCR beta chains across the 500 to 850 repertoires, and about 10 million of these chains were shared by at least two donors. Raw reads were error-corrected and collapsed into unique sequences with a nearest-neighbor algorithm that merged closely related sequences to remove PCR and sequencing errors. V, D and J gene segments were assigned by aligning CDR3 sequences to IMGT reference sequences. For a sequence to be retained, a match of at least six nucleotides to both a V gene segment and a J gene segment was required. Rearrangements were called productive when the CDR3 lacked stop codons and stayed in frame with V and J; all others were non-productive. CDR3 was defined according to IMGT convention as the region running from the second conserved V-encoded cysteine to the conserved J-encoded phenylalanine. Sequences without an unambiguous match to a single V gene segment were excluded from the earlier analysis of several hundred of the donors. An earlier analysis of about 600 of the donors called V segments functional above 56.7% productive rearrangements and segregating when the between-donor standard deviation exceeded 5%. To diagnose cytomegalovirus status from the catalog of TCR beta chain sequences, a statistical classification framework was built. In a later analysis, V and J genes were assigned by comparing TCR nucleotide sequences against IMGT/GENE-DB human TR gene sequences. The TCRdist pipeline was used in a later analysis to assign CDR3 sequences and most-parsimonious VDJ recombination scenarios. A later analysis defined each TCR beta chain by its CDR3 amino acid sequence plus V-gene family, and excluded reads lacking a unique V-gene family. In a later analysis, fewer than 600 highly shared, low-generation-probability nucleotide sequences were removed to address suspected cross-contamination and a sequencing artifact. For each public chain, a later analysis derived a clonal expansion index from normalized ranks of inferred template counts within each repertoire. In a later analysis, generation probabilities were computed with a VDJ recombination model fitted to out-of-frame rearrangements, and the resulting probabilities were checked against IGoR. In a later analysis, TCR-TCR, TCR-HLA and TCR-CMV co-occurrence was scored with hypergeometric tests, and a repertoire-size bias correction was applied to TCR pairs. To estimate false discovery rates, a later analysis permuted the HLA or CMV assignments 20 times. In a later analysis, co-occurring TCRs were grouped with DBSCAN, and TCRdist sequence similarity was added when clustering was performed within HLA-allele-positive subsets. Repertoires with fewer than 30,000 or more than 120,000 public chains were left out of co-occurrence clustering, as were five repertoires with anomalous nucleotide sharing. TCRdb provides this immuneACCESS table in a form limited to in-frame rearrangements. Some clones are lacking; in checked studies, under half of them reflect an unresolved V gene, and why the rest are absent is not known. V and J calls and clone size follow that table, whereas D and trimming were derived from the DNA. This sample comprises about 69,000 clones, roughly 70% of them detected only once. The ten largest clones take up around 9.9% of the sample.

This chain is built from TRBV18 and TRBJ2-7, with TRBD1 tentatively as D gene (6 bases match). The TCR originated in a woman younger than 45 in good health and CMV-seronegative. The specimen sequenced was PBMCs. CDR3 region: CASSPRATGLYEQYF. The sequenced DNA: TGTGCCAGCTCACCCAGGGCGACAGGCCTCTACGAGCAGTACTTC. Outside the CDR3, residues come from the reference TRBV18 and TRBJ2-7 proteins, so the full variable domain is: NAGVMQNPRHLVRRRGQEARLRCSPMKGHSHVYWYRQLPEEGLKFMVYLQKENIIDESGMPKERFSAEFPKEGPSILRIQQVVRGDSAAYFCASSPRATGLYEQYFGPGTRLTVT.